The 14 T cell receptor beta chains reported below all come from one sample, sequenced in a study of PD-1 blockade in classical Hodgkin lymphoma. Generated by immunoSEQ multiplex PCR, the TCRdb table keeps only in-frame clones and is missing some. The table has about 41,000 clones, roughly 69% seen once. The time point is: cycle 4 day 1 (C4D1), after 6 weeks of nivolumab. Every patient was affected by relapse after autologous stem cell transplantation, while exposure to brentuximab vedotin was not uniform. The sample in question was peripheral blood mononuclear cells (PBMCs), obtained before the fourth cycle of nivolumab. The origin of the receptors is a human donor with classical Hodgkin lymphoma.

CDR3 bases: TGTGCCAGCAGCTTAGTGGGTGCGGGGGGCTACAATGAGCAGTTCTTC. This gives the protein CASSLVGAGGYNEQFF. V gene TRBV11-2 combines with J gene TRBJ2-1, with 8 bases that match TRBD2. CDR1 is SGHAT and CDR2 is FQNNGV in the germline V gene. The CDR3 consists of 16 residues. Trimming removed 1 base from V and 3 bases from J; junction bases left unmatched: 5.

This clone has just a few counts. V gene TRBV15 combines with J gene TRBJ1-1; D may be TRBD1 (6 bases). Trimming shortened V by 0 bases and J by 1 base, and 15 bases separated the two germline ends. Germline CDR1 and CDR2: LNHNV and YYDKDF (reference sequence). This CDR3 has 17 residues. The CDR3 region is CATSRDLRGGRNTEAFF. The CDR3 DNA follows: TGTGCCACCAGCAGAGACCTCAGGGGCGGGAGGAACACTGAAGCTTTCTTT.

This clone showed up just once. V and J are TRBV28 and TRBJ1-2; the match to TRBD1 covers 8 bases. CDR1 and CDR2 (germline): MDHEN, SYDVKM. This CDR3 is 13 amino acids long. V lost 8 bases and J lost 4; bases outside the gene matches: 6. CDR3 DNA sequence: TGTGCCAGCGGCAGGGGGCTTGGCTATGGCTACACCTTC. Encoded protein: CASGRGLGYGYTF.

This clone was seen a few times. The genes are TRBV4-2 and TRBJ1-2; D ambiguous. The CDR3 sequence is 15 residues long. Germline V gene lookup returns CDR1 LGHNA and CDR2 YNFKEQ. Deletions cut 1 base from V and 0 bases from J, with 9 bases between. This CDR3 is CASSQVTETNYGYTF. CDR3 DNA: TGTGCCAGCAGCCAAGTGACGGAGACTAACTATGGCTACACCTTC.

This clone was detected a few times. The chain has TRBV28 and TRBJ1-1; maybe TRBD1 (5 bases). The germline V gene encodes CDR1 MDHEN and CDR2 SYDVKM. The V end lost 3 bases, the J end lost 3 bases, and 14 bases lay between the germline ends. The CDR3 spans 15 residues. CDR3 DNA sequence: TGTGCCAGCAGTTTGACAGTACGAGGGGACACTGAAGCTTTCTTT. Protein: CASSLTVRGDTEAFF.

The chain couples TRBV2 to TRBJ2-3; the D gene is possibly TRBD2 (6 bases). Trimming left V 7 bases short and J 6 bases short, with 14 bases between. The CDR3 extends over 13 amino acids. Germline lookup yields CDR1 SNHLY and CDR2 FYNNEI. The CDR3 sequence: CASIASVMDTQYF. DNA for the CDR3: TGTGCCAGCATTGCTAGCGTAATGGATACGCAGTATTTT.

The J gene is TRBJ2-2, the V gene TRBV30; D ambiguous. Per the germline V gene, CDR1 is GTSNPN and CDR2 is SVGIG (reference sequence). Trimming took 3 bases from V and 6 from J, leaving 5 bases between them. This CDR3 has 11 amino acids. The CDR3 loop reads CAWSSAGELFF. In DNA, the CDR3 is TGTGCCTGGAGCTCGGCCGGGGAGCTGTTTTTT.

This clone was counted between two and nine times. The chain recombines TRBV7-9 with TRBJ1-4; D ambiguous. The V end was cut by 5 bases, the J end by 8 bases, with 12 bases between. Germline V lookup: CDR1 SEHNR, CDR2 FQNEAQ (reference sequence). This CDR3 contains 13 residues. The CDR3 region is CASSADEREKLFF. The CDR3 nucleotides read TGTGCCAGCAGCGCCGACGAAAGAGAAAAACTGTTTTTT.

The chain joins TRBV18 to TRBJ1-1, with D tentatively TRBD1 (5 bases). The CDR3 has 17 amino acids. Germline CDR1 KGHSH, CDR2 LQKENI. V lost 3 bases, J lost 2 bases, and 19 bases lay in between. The CDR3 sequence is CASSPGFTGLPNTEAFF. The CDR3 DNA is TGTGCCAGCTCACCGGGATTTACGGGACTCCCAAACACTGAAGCTTTCTTT.

The gene calls are TRBV19 and TRBJ1-5, with unresolved D. The CDR3 is 14 amino acids. Germline lookup yields CDR1 LNHDA and CDR2 SQIVND (reference sequence). V lost 7 bases and J lost 7, with 17 bases in between. CDR3 sequence: CASKVPGLWQPQHF. CDR3 coding DNA: TGTGCCAGTAAAGTCCCAGGACTCTGGCAGCCCCAGCATTTT.

This CDR3 reads CASSYGLRETQYF. CDR3 sequence (DNA): TGTGCCAGCAGTTACGGTCTGAGGGAGACCCAGTACTTC. The V and J genes are TRBV6-5 and TRBJ2-5; no firm D call. CDR1 and CDR2 from the germline V gene are MNHEY and SVGAGI. Trimming took off 2 bases at V and 5 bases at J, with 9 bases between the two ends. The CDR3 contains 13 residues.

The chain joins TRBV6-5 to TRBJ1-5; 7 nucleotides align to TRBD1. There are 15 residues in the CDR3. Unmatched junction bases numbered 13, after V lost 7 bases and J lost 7 bases. CDR1 and CDR2 (germline): MNHEY, SVGAGI. CDR3: CASKPDRDLGQPQHF. DNA of the CDR3: TGTGCCAGCAAACCCGACAGGGATCTAGGACAGCCCCAGCATTTT.

CDR3 amino acids: CASSLTGTSGAVEQFF. The DNA for the CDR3 is TGTGCCAGTAGTCTTACCGGGACTAGCGGGGCGGTTGAGCAGTTCTTC. The chain carries TRBV19 and TRBJ2-1; 13 nucleotides match TRBD2. V shed 5 bases and J 9 bases; nucleotides not matched to a gene: 10. CDR1 is LNHDA and CDR2 is SQIVND in the germline V gene (reference sequence). CDR3 length equals 16 residues.

This rearrangement joins TRBV9 to TRBJ2-2; D gene uncertain. Looked up from germline, CDR1 is SGDLS and CDR2 is YYNGEE. The CDR3 extends over 14 amino acids. Trimming shortened V by 0 bases and J by 5 bases, and 8 bases separated the two germline ends. The chain's CDR3 is CASSVGSRTGELFF. CDR3 bases: TGTGCCAGCAGCGTAGGTAGCCGGACCGGGGAGCTGTTTTTT.